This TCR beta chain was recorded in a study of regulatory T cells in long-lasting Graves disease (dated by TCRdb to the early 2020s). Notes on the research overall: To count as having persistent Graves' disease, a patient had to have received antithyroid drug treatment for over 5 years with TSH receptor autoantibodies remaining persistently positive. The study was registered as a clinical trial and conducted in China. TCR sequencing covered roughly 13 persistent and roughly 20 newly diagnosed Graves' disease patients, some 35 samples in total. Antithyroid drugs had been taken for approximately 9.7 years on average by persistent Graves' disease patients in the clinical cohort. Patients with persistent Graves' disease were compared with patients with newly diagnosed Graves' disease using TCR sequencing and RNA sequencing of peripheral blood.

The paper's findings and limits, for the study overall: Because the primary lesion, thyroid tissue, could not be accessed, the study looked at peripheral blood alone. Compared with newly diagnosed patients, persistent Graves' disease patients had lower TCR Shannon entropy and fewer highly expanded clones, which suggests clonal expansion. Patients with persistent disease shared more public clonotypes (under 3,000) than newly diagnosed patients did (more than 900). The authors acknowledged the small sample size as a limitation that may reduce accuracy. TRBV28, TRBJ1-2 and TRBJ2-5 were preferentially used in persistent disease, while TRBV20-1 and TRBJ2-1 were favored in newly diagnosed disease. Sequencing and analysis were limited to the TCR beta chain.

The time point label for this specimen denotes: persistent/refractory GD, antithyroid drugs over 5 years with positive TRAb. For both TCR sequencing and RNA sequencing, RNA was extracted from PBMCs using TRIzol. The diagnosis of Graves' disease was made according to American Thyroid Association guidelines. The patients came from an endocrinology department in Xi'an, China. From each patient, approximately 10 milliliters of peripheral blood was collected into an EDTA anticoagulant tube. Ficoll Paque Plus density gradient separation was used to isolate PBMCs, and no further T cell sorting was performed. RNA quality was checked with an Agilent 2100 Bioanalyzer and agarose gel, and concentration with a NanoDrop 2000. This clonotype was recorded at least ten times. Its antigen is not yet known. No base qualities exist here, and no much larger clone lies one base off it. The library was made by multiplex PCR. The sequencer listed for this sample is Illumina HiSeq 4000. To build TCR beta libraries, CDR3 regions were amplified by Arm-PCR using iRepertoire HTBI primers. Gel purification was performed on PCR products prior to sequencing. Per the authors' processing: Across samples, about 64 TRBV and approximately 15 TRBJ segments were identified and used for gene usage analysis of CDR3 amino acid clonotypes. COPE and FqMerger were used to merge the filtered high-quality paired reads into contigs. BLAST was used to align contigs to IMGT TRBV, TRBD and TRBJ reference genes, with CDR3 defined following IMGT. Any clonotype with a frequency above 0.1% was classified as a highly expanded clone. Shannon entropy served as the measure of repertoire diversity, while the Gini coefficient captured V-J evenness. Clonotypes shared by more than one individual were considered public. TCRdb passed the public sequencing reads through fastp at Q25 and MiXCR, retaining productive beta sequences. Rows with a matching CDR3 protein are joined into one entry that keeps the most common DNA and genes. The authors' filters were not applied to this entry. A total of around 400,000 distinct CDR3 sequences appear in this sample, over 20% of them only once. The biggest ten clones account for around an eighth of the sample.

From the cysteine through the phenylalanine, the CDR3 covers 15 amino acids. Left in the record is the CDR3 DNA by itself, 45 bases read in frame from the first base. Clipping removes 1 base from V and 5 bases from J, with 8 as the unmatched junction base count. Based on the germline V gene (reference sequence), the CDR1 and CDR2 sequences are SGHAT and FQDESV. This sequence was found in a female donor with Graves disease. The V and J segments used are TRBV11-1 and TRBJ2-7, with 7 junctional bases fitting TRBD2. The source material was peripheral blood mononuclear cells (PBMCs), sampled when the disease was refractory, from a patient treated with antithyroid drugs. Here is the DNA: TGTGCCAGCAGCTTAGAAGTGGGAGGGATCGACGAGCAGTACTTC. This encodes CASSLEVGGIDEQYF.